The 23 T cell receptor beta chains below come from one sample, sequenced in a study of regulatory T cells in long-lasting Graves disease. TCR beta libraries were built with iRepertoire HTBI primers and Arm-PCR of CDR3 regions. TCRdb re-called the multiplex PCR reads with MiXCR, one entry per CDR3 protein. The data contain about 520,000 distinct CDR3 sequences, 12% of them seen just once; the ten biggest clones take up roughly 8.2%. Time point denoted: newly diagnosed GD, antithyroid drugs for less than 3 months. The TCR library was made from RNA that had been extracted from PBMCs in TRIzol. In addition, the sample was reused for a study of T cells in Graves' hyperthyroidism and ophthalmopathy.

Here the sequenced sample was peripheral blood mononuclear cells (PBMCs), taken at new diagnosis, from a patient treated with antithyroid drugs. Every receptor here comes from a young woman with Graves disease.

This clonotype was picked up many times. This rearrangement joins TRBV5-5 to TRBJ1-4, with 7 bases fitting TRBD1. The CDR3 consists of 15 residues. Unmatched junction bases numbered 8, after V lost 4 bases and J lost 5 bases. Germline-derived CDR1 and CDR2 are SGHKS and YYEKEE (reference sequence). The CDR3 loop reads CASSLVGDSNEKLFF. The CDR3 DNA reads TGTGCCAGCAGCCTCGTCGGGGACAGCAATGAAAAACTGTTTTTT. Complete variable domain (other parts from reference TRBV5-5 and TRBJ1-4): DAGVTQSPTHLIKTRGQQVTLRCSPISGHKSVSWYQQVLGQGPQFIFQYYEKEERGRGNFPDRFSARQFPNYSSELNVNALLLGDSALYLCASSLVGDSNEKLFFGSGTQLSVL.

This clonotype has ten or more counts. J is TRBJ2-3 and V is TRBV3-1, with 7 bases lining up with TRBD2. The germline gives CDR1 LGHDT, CDR2 YNNKEL (reference sequence). The CDR3 runs to 16 residues. Germline trimming cut 1 base from V and 4 bases from J; bases unmatched to any gene: 8. The CDR3 coding sequence is TGTGCCAGCAGCCAAGGGACTTTTGCGGGGGCAGATACGCAGTATTTT. It translates to CASSQGTFAGADTQYF.

V and J are TRBV7-9 and TRBJ2-7; D is perhaps TRBD1 (6 bases). The CDR3 loop spans 12 amino acids. The germline gives CDR1 SEHNR, CDR2 FQNEAQ (reference sequence). Trimming pared 8 bases from V and 0 bases from J, leaving 8 bases between. Here the CDR3 reads CASQGISYEQYF. The CDR3 region has the DNA TGTGCCAGCCAGGGGATCTCCTACGAGCAGTACTTC.

This clonotype occurred many times. The rearrangement links TRBV24-1 to TRBJ1-2; tentative D call: TRBD1 (6 bases). The CDR3 sequence is 12 residues long. The germline V and J ends were trimmed by 5 bases and 6 bases, with 9 bases remaining between them. From germline, CDR1 is KGHDR and CDR2 SFDVKD. CDR3 amino acids: CATSAGGNGYTF. CDR3 nucleotide sequence: TGTGCCACCAGTGCCGGGGGCAATGGCTACACCTTC.

This clonotype was seen at least ten times. This chain connects TRBV6-2 or TRBV6-3 to TRBJ2-7; D possibly corresponds to TRBD1 (6 bases). The CDR3 covers 15 residues. Germline loops: CDR1 MNHEY, CDR2 SVGEGT. V was pared by 5 bases and J by 3 bases, with 17 bases between. The CDR3 is CASSRTASTYYEQYF. CDR3 DNA sequence: TGTGCCAGCAGTAGGACAGCCTCTACCTACTACGAGCAGTACTTC.

This clonotype was recorded many times. The CDR3 coding sequence is TGTGCCAGCAGCCACCCTCGGGGCGGGAGGATGGTTCGGTCAGAGACCCAGTACTTC. Translated, it gives CASSHPRGGRMVRSETQYF. The chain couples TRBV3-1 to TRBJ2-3, with TRBD2 matching 8 bases. TRBJ2-5 matches the DNA end more closely, so the J call is doubtful. Germline V lookup: CDR1 LGHDT, CDR2 YNNKEL (reference sequence). The CDR3 has 19 amino acids.

The chain has TRBV28 and TRBJ1-5; D uncertain. The germline V and J ends were trimmed by 6 bases and 5 bases, with 8 bases remaining between them. Germline CDR1 and CDR2: MDHEN and SYDVKM. The CDR3 extends over 12 amino acids. CDR3 amino acids: CASRINDQPQHF. The CDR3 DNA reads as TGTGCCAGCAGAATAAATGATCAGCCCCAGCATTTT. Looking up the rest from reference TRBV28 and TRBJ1-5 gives the full variable domain: DVKVTQSSRYLVKRTGEKVFLECVQDMDHENMFWYRQDPGLGLRLIYFSYDVKMKEKGDIPEGYSVSREKKERFSLILESASTNQTSMYLCASRINDQPQHFGDGTRLSIL.

The sample holds many counts of this clonotype. The V and J genes are TRBV11-3 and TRBJ2-1; D is uncertain. The CDR3 runs 14 residues. Deletions cut 3 bases from V and 0 bases from J, with 6 bases between. CDR1 and CDR2 from the germline V gene are SGHNT and YENEEA. CDR3 sequence reads: CASSLIDSYNEQFF. The CDR3 coding sequence is TGTGCCAGCAGCTTGATCGACTCCTACAATGAGCAGTTCTTC.

This clonotype has at least ten counts. The chain couples TRBV30 to TRBJ2-7, with TRBD2 matching over 7 bases. Trimming cost V 7 bases and J 2 bases; bases outside gene matches: 14. The CDR3 spans 15 residues. The germline V gene encodes CDR1 GTSNPN and CDR2 SVGIG (reference sequence). The CDR3 DNA reads as TGTGCCTACCGAGGGAGGGCCGGGGGGACCTACGAGCAGTACTTC. Translation: CAYRGRAGGTYEQYF.

There are many counts of this clonotype. V is TRBV7-3 and J is TRBJ2-2, with 9 bases identical to TRBD2. V lost 2 bases, J lost 4 bases, and 2 bases stayed unmatched. In germline, CDR1 is SGHTA, CDR2 FQGTGA. This CDR3 has 15 amino acids. In DNA form, the CDR3 reads TGTGCCAGCAGCTTACGGCGGGAGGGCACCGGGGAGCTGTTTTTT. As protein: CASSLRREGTGELFF.

This clonotype was seen a few times. The chain uses TRBV7-2 and TRBJ1-1, with 8 bases aligning to TRBD1. The ends lost 4 bases at V and 0 bases at J; junction bases unmatched: 4. The CDR3 is 15 residues long. In germline, CDR1 is SGHTA, CDR2 FQGNSA. The CDR3 spells CASSSGQGLNTEAFF. The CDR3 DNA is TGTGCCAGCAGCTCAGGACAGGGCCTGAACACTGAAGCTTTCTTT.

The sample holds many counts of this clonotype. The chain links TRBV12-5 to TRBJ1-1; the match to TRBD1 covers 7 bases. The germline V gene has CDR1 LGHNT and CDR2 FRNRAP. Trimming removed 2 bases from V and 5 bases from J; junction bases left unmatched: 8. The CDR3 extends over 15 amino acids. The CDR3 bases are TGTGCTAGTGGTTTGACCCCACAGGGGAGGACTGAAGCTTTCTTT. Its protein product is CASGLTPQGRTEAFF.

There are many counts of this clonotype. This chain joins TRBV24-1 and TRBJ1-2; a weak D match, TRBD1 (5 bases). This CDR3 is built from 13 residues. Per germline, CDR1 KGHDR and CDR2 SFDVKD. The germline V and J ends were trimmed by 3 bases and 3 bases, with 7 bases remaining between them. The CDR3 DNA is TGTGCCACCAGTGATGGGGGGGACTATGGCTACACCTTC. This translates into CATSDGGDYGYTF.

This clonotype was counted at least ten times. The chain employs TRBV11-1 and TRBJ2-1, with TRBD1 identical over 8 bases. The CDR3 sequence is 16 residues long. The junction had 4 bases not matched to a gene; V was cut back by 1 base and J by 2 bases. Germline values: CDR1 SGHAT, CDR2 FQDESV (reference sequence). The CDR3 coding sequence is TGTGCCAGCAGCTTAGGGCAGGGGGCTCCCTACAATGAGCAGTTCTTC. As protein: CASSLGQGAPYNEQFF.

The chain carries TRBV30 and TRBJ1-1; no definite D call. Germline CDR1 GTSNPN, CDR2 SVGIG (reference sequence). V lost 4 bases to trimming and J lost 8 bases, with 17 bases between them. The CDR3 sequence is 13 residues long. In DNA form, the CDR3 reads TGTGCCTGGAATTCCAAAAGGGTCACGGAAGCTTTCTTT. Its protein product is CAWNSKRVTEAFF.

There are a few counts of this clonotype. One end of the junction is discordant with germline, which a read error may explain. V and J are TRBV7-9 and TRBJ2-5; D gene uncertain. CDR3 length: 14 amino acids. Germline CDR1 and CDR2: SEHNR and FQNEAQ (reference sequence). CDR3 DNA sequence: TGTGCCAGCAGCAGAGCTGTGGGCCAAGGGACCCAGTACTTC. It encodes CASSRAVGQGTQYF.

The genes are TRBV11-2 and TRBJ2-7; 8 bases match TRBD1. CDR1 and CDR2 (germline): SGHAT, FQNNGV. The CDR3 is made up of 16 amino acids. V lost 4 bases, J lost 5 bases, and 13 bases stayed unmatched. CDR3 DNA sequence: TGTGCCAGCAGCTCCGGGACAGGATCGGCCTGGCACGAGCAGTACTTC. Its protein is CASSSGTGSAWHEQYF.

This clonotype was found many times. This chain uses TRBV15 with TRBJ2-1, with D perhaps assigned TRBD1 or TRBD2 (6 bases each). The CDR3 is made up of 16 amino acids. Germline V gene data show CDR1 as LNHNV and CDR2 as YYDKDF (reference sequence). V was pared by 0 bases and J by 8 bases, with 17 bases between. The CDR3 region is CATSRDGAQGRHEQFF. The CDR3 region has the DNA TGTGCCACCAGCAGAGATGGGGCGCAGGGGAGGCATGAGCAGTTCTTC.

This clonotype came up a few times. This chain links TRBV20-1 with TRBJ2-7, with D uncertain. The length of the CDR3 is 11 residues. The germline gives CDR1 DFQATT, CDR2 SNEGSKA (reference sequence). V was shortened by 5 bases and J by 5 bases, with 10 bases between the two germline ends. The DNA of the CDR3 is TGCAGTGCTCCTTACCGGGACGAGCAGTACTTC. Amino acids: CSAPYRDEQYF.

In this sample, this clonotype turned up a few times. V usage is TRBV30 and J usage is TRBJ1-1, with TRBD1 matching over 7 bases. This CDR3 contains 14 residues. The germline V gene encodes CDR1 GTSNPN and CDR2 SVGIG (reference sequence). The J segment lost 1 base and the V segment lost 5 bases, leaving 7 bases of the junction unmatched. The CDR3 protein is CAWGRGLSNTEAFF. The CDR3 DNA reads as TGTGCCTGGGGGAGGGGGCTCTCGAACACTGAAGCTTTCTTT. Full variable domain (rest looked up from reference TRBV30 and TRBJ1-1): SQTIHQWPATLVQPVGSPLSLECTVEGTSNPNLYWYRQAAGRGLQLLFYSVGIGQISSEVPQNLSASRPQDRQFILSSKKLLLSDSGFYLCAWGRGLSNTEAFFGQGTRLTVV.

A remark on this clonotype: A much larger clone differs by one base, so this may be a read error. The chain uses TRBV20-1 and TRBJ1-1; a possible D gene is TRBD1 (5 bases). The germline gives CDR1 DFQATT, CDR2 SNEGSKA (reference sequence). CDR3 length: 14 amino acids. As DNA, the CDR3 is TGCAGTGCTAGGGACCGACAGACGAGGACTGTAGCTTTCTTT. It specifies CSARDRQTRTVAFF.

In this sample, this clonotype turned up a few times. The chain combines TRBV2 with TRBJ2-7; 7 nucleotides line up with TRBD1. The germline gives CDR1 SNHLY, CDR2 FYNNEI. The CDR3 spans 14 residues. J gave up 3 bases and V 7 bases, and 9 bases lay outside the gene matches. The CDR3 sequence: CASTLETGSYEQYF. The CDR3 coding sequence is TGTGCCAGCACCCTTGAGACAGGGAGCTACGAGCAGTACTTC.

The chain recombines TRBV4-1 with TRBJ2-2, with a possible D match to TRBD1 (5 bases). This CDR3 contains 16 residues. Trimming removed 1 base from V and 2 bases from J, with 11 bases in between. CDR1 and CDR2 (germline): MGHRA, YSYEKL. Here the CDR3 reads CASSQVQGPNTGELFF. Here the CDR3 DNA reads TGCGCCAGCAGCCAAGTCCAGGGTCCCAACACCGGGGAGCTGTTTTTT.